This T cell receptor beta chain originates from a study of blood T cell repertoires in COVID-19. Turning to the study itself: Collection of acute and convalescent COVID-19 samples took place in the United States, Italy and Spain.

Authors' analysis steps: Reference gene primers were amplified, and this amplification served to estimate nucleated cell counts. TCRdb keeps only in-frame clones here, not all; method: immunoSEQ multiplex PCR. V, J and clone size reflect that table, while D and trimming were determined from the DNA. The sample consists of around 74,000 clones, roughly 87% of them appearing once. This clone was recorded a few times. This CDR3 is 16 amino acids long. Sequenced input: peripheral blood. The receptor was derived from a man aged 30 to 39 with acute or convalescent COVID-19. The chain employs TRBV21-1 and TRBJ1-5. TRBV21-1 constitutes a pseudogene. The CDR3 region has the DNA TGTGCCAGCAGCAAGCGTTGGGAGACTAGCAATCAGCCCCAGCATTTT. The encoded protein is CASSKRWETSNQPQHF.